This TCR beta chain appears in the sequencing data of a study of shared clonotypes between healthy human individuals. Study-wide points: What naive subsets generally showed was a larger estimated richness than memory subsets showed.

Generated by immunoSEQ multiplex PCR, the TCRdb table keeps only in-frame clones and is missing some. This table holds roughly 1,100,000 clones, about three quarters found once. A remark on this clone: Its matching antigen is unknown.

CDR3 size: 15 residues. Trimming at V came to 4 bases and at J to 6 bases, leaving 7 bases not matched to a gene. Per germline, CDR1 MDHEN and CDR2 SYDVKM. The V call is TRBV28, the J call TRBJ2-3, with 10 bases identical to TRBD2. The origin of this receptor is a man younger than 35 in good health. Sequencing input: memory CD4+ T cells sorted from blood. Indicated subset: CD45RA-negative fraction. The CDR3 sequence: CASSSGLARRDTQYF. CDR3 nucleotides: TGTGCCAGCAGTTCGGGACTAGCGAGGCGCGATACGCAGTATTTT. Full variable domain (remainder filled in from reference TRBV28 and TRBJ2-3): DVKVTQSSRYLVKRTGEKVFLECVQDMDHENMFWYRQDPGLGLRLIYFSYDVKMKEKGDIPEGYSVSREKKERFSLILESASTNQTSMYLCASSSGLARRDTQYFGPGTRLTVL.